A selection of T cell receptor beta chains follows, all from one sample in a study of T-cell memory formation after mild COVID-19. MiXCR, run by TCRdb on the 5' RACE reads, gives a single entry per CDR3 protein. This sample has around 250,000 distinct CDR3 sequences; 15% to 20% occur once, and the top ten carry roughly 23%. Sample: PBMCs or a T cell subset sorted from them (not recorded which). All receptors come from a man younger than 30 who had mild COVID-19 (a few samples of this study predate the infection). Cell type and time point are not known. Each CDR3 is given with its conserved first and last residue. D genes are given only for firm matches. Clone size is shown for a subset of rows, as once, few, many or a class of expanded clone.

clone_size d_call j_call v_call cdr3_nt cdr3_aa
few TRBD1 TRBJ1-1 TRBV7-2 TGTGCCAGCAGCATTCGGACAGGAAAGGGCACTGAAGCTTTCTTT CASSIRTGKGTEAFF
many NA TRBJ2-1 TRBV5-1 TGCGCCAGCAGCTTATCGGACGGATTTCCTTATTCCTCCTACAATGAGCAGTTCTTC CASSLSDGFPYSSYNEQFF
NA TRBD1 TRBJ2-1 TRBV5-1 TGCGCCAGCAGCTGGGGGACAGTAAGCAATGAGCAGTTCTTC CASSWGTVSNEQFF
few NA TRBJ1-6 TRBV6-5 TGTGCCAGCACCCGGAGCGGACAGAATAATTCACCCCTCCACTTT CASTRSGQNNSPLHF
NA TRBD2 TRBJ2-3 TRBV5-1 TGCGCCAGCAGCCCGTTAGCGGGGGGGCCGAGCACAGATACGCAGTATTTT CASSPLAGGPSTDTQYF
NA NA TRBJ1-6 TRBV20-1 TGCAGTGCTCCCCTGCCGGGGCCCTATAATTCACCCCTCCACTTT CSAPLPGPYNSPLHF
NA NA TRBJ2-2 TRBV5-6 TGTGCCAGCCGGGACAACGAAAACACCGGGGAGCTGTTTTTT CASRDNENTGELFF
few NA TRBJ2-1 TRBV6-2/TRBV6-3 TGTGCCAGCAGTTCACACATGGGGTTCGGTGAGCAGTTCTTC CASSSHMGFGEQFF
many NA TRBJ2-7 TRBV7-6 TGTGCCAGCAGCCCACGGATCCGGGGGACCTCCTACGAGCAGTACTTC CASSPRIRGTSYEQYF
few TRBD2 TRBJ2-3 TRBV20-1 TGCAGTGCTAGCTCAGGTAGCGGGGTTACAGATACGCAGTATTTT CSASSGSGVTDTQYF
NA NA TRBJ2-2 TRBV4-1 TGCGCCAGCAGCCAAGGCGGGTCGTTCCGGGTGCCCTACACCGGGGAGCTGTTTTTT CASSQGGSFRVPYTGELFF
NA NA TRBJ1-2 TRBV11-2 TGTGCCAGCAGCTTTCCCAGTGTTTCGCCGTCAGGCTATGGCTACACCTTC CASSFPSVSPSGYGYTF
NA NA TRBJ2-2 TRBV5-1 TGCGCCAGCAGCCTTCGCGGCGTGGCCGGGGAGCTGTTTTTT CASSLRGVAGELFF
few NA TRBJ2-7 TRBV29-1 TGCAGCGTTGTCCGGGACGTTAGCTCCTACGAGCAGTACTTC CSVVRDVSSYEQYF
few NA TRBJ2-1 TRBV5-1 TGCGCCAGCAGAGGGGGGGGTGAGCAGTTCTTC CASRGGGEQFF
many NA TRBJ1-2 TRBV5-5 TGTGCCAGCAGCTTGTCCGAGCCGCTGGGTAACTATGGCTACACCTTC CASSLSEPLGNYGYTF
few TRBD1 TRBJ1-2 TRBV18 TGTGCCAGCGGCAGGACAGGATCCTATGGCTACACCTTC CASGRTGSYGYTF
few NA TRBJ2-7 TRBV5-1 TGCGCCAGCAGCTTGGTGACTGGTTCCTACGAGCAGTACTTC CASSLVTGSYEQYF
few TRBD2 TRBJ2-3 TRBV12-3/TRBV12-4 TGTGCCAGCAGGATCGGGGGGGCGGCAGATACGCAGTATTTT CASRIGGAADTQYF
few NA TRBJ2-3 TRBV5-1 TGCGCCAGCAGCTCCCGAGGGGGGCTGGATACGCAGTATTTT CASSSRGGLDTQYF
many TRBD2 TRBJ2-1 TRBV4-1 TGCGCCAGCAGGGGACTAGCATCAGGGGAGCAGTTCTTC CASRGLASGEQFF
few NA TRBJ1-1 TRBV12-3/TRBV12-4 TGTGCCAGCAGTTTCTCACAGACTAGAGCTTTCTTT CASSFSQTRAFF
NA NA TRBJ1-5 TRBV6-5 TGTGCCAGCAGTTACTCGATGGATCAGCCCCAGCATTTT CASSYSMDQPQHF
NA NA TRBJ1-6 TRBV4-2 TGTGCCAGCAGCCAAGCCCTACCCAGGACAGCTAATTCACCCCTCCACTTT CASSQALPRTANSPLHF
NA NA TRBJ2-3 TRBV6-2/TRBV6-3 TGTGCCAGCAGAGAGGGACTTGACACAGATACGCAGTATTTT CASREGLDTDTQYF
few TRBD1 TRBJ2-2 TRBV2 TGTGCCAGCAGTGTTACAGGGGGCACCGGGGAGCTGTTTTTT CASSVTGGTGELFF
few NA TRBJ2-3 TRBV7-3 TGTGCCAGCAGCTTAAAGGGAGCCACAGATACGCAGTATTTT CASSLKGATDTQYF
NA NA TRBJ2-1 TRBV7-2 TGTGCCAGCAGCTTAGTAGGGGCGTCCGGCAATGAGCAGTTCTTC CASSLVGASGNEQFF
NA TRBD1 TRBJ2-7 TRBV20-1 TGCAGTGGTGGGACAGACCCCTACGAGCAGTACTTC CSGGTDPYEQYF
many NA TRBJ2-7 TRBV7-2 TGTGCCAGCAGCTTAGTTTCCGACGAGCAGTACTTC CASSLVSDEQYF
few NA TRBJ2-6 TRBV27 TGTGCCAGCAGCTCGAGCTCTGGGGCCAACGTCCTGACTTTC CASSSSSGANVLTF
many NA TRBJ2-3 TRBV7-2 TGTGCCAGCAGCGCTAGGACAGCTAGCACAGATACGCAGTATTTT CASSARTASTDTQYF
NA NA TRBJ2-5 TRBV7-9 TGTGCCAGCAGCTTACGGGGGCCGGGAGAGACCCAGTACTTC CASSLRGPGETQYF
NA NA TRBJ2-2 TRBV5-4 TGTGCCAGCAGCTTACGGGTGACGAACACCGGGGAGCTGTTTTTT CASSLRVTNTGELFF
NA TRBD2 TRBJ2-7 TRBV5-1 TGCGCCAGCAGCACAACTAGCGGGGGGCCCTCCTACGAGCAGTACTTC CASSTTSGGPSYEQYF
few TRBD1 TRBJ2-7 TRBV2 TGTGCCAGCAGTGAACAGGGGGCAGTAGACGAGCAGTACTTC CASSEQGAVDEQYF
few NA TRBJ1-2 TRBV7-2 TGTGCCAGCAGCTTAGTCATGACAGGATACTATGGCTACACCTTC CASSLVMTGYYGYTF
many TRBD2 TRBJ2-3 TRBV20-1 TGCAGTGCCTCCCGGGGACTAGCTTCTGTTACGCAGTATTTT CSASRGLASVTQYF
few NA TRBJ1-6 TRBV7-2 TGTGCCAGCAGCTACCGGGTGACCGAGAGCAATTCACCCCTCCACTTT CASSYRVTESNSPLHF
few TRBD1 TRBJ1-1 TRBV29-1 TGCGGAGCCCGGGGACAGCTGAACACTGAAGCTTTCTTT CGARGQLNTEAFF
few NA TRBJ1-3 TRBV11-2 TGTGCCAGCAGCCTCGACACCTTCTCTGGAAACACCATATATTTT CASSLDTFSGNTIYF